This T cell receptor (beta chain) was identified in a study of blood T cell dynamics during melanoma immunotherapy. Looking at the study overall: Patients with metastatic melanoma got pembrolizumab or nivolumab-ipilimumab as first-line care.

Time point meaning: pre-treatment baseline. Apart from a couple of fast progressors, RECIST 1.1 response was judged 12 weeks post-infusion. In germline, CDR1 is MDHEN, CDR2 SYDVKM. Unmatched junction bases numbered 5, after V lost 6 bases and J lost 2 bases. The CDR3 is made up of 15 amino acids. Assay used: immunoSEQ multiplex PCR; TCRdb lists only in-frame clones, some missing. This table has about 6,300 clones, around 90% appearing once. The sequencing used cell-free DNA from blood, collected from a patient treated with checkpoint blockade. This receptor was identified in a human donor with melanoma. The genes are TRBV28 and TRBJ2-5; 11 nucleotides match TRBD2. The CDR3 sequence: CASRTGLAVQETQYF. The CDR3 coding sequence is TGTGCCAGCAGGACGGGACTAGCGGTTCAAGAGACCCAGTACTTC.